This T cell receptor (beta chain) was captured by sequencing in a study of cytomegalovirus exposure and HLA in healthy donors. Study-wide results and caveats: HLA-A and HLA-B allele assignments for most subjects were reportedly predicted accurately using TCR beta sequences.

With 60 Vbeta and 13 Jbeta primers, the PCR was carried out. Method: immunoSEQ multiplex PCR; TCRdb's copy keeps in-frame clones and lacks some. Its table records over 60,000 clones. Donors counted as nominally healthy when sampled, yet unrecorded immune exposures were likely. On this clone: Its target is not known.

This CDR3 has 11 residues. The ends were cut back, 1 base at V and 9 bases at J, with 4 bases in the middle. In germline, CDR1 is MGHDK, CDR2 SYGVNS. The receptor was isolated from a female donor in good health and CMV-seropositive. The chain has TRBV25-1 and TRBJ2-1; D unclear. Sample: PBMCs. CDR3 sequence (DNA): TGTGCCAGCAGTGAATTGAGTGAGCAGTTCTTC. This encodes CASSELSEQFF. The full variable domain, in which reference TRBV25-1 and TRBJ2-1 provide the parts outside the CDR3, is EADIYQTPRYLVIGTGKKITLECSQTMGHDKMYWYQQDPGMELHLIHYSYGVNSTEKGDLSSESTVSRIRTEHFPLTLESARPSHTSQYLCASSELSEQFFGPGTRLTVL.